This record looks at one TCR beta chain sequence and its context. These data are taken from a study of blood T cell repertoires in COVID-19. Germline CDR1 and CDR2: SGHNT and YENEEA. This CDR3 spans 16 amino acids. J lost 5 bases, V lost 1 base, and 7 bases had no gene match. The method was immunoSEQ multiplex PCR; TCRdb's version includes in-frame clones alone and lacks a portion of them. Here the sample spans roughly 300,000 clones, approximately 89% being singletons. The clonotype was recovered from a woman aged 45-65 years who had recovered from COVID-19. J is TRBJ1-5 and V is TRBV11-3; 8 positions match TRBD1. The sequenced material came from peripheral blood. The CDR3 is CASSLAGQGGDQPQHF. The CDR3 region has the DNA TGTGCCAGCAGCTTAGCTGGACAGGGAGGGGATCAGCCCCAGCATTTT.